The 30 T cell receptor beta chains below come from one sample, sequenced in a study of blood T cell repertoires in COVID-19. Method: immunoSEQ multiplex PCR; TCRdb's copy keeps in-frame clones and lacks some. This repertoire shows about 46,000 clones, roughly four fifths found once; its top ten account for 6.5% to 9%. The sequencing sample was made of peripheral blood. The source of these receptors is a man aged 60 to 69 with active COVID-19.

CDR3 protein: CASTPAGQGNEQYF. The CDR3 nucleotides read TGTGCCAGCACCCCTGCGGGACAGGGTAACGAGCAGTACTTC. The chain has TRBV7-9 and TRBJ2-7; 9 bases agree with TRBD1. The CDR3 spans 14 residues. The germline V gene has CDR1 SEHNR and CDR2 FQNEAQ (reference sequence). J lost 5 bases, V lost 7 bases, and 9 bases had no gene match.

This sequence joins TRBV28 and TRBJ1-4; 7 bases fit TRBD1. Trimming removed 6 bases from V and 8 bases from J; junction bases left unmatched: 12. Germline lookup yields CDR1 MDHEN and CDR2 SYDVKM. The CDR3 runs to 15 residues. CDR3 sequence: CASSWGINRGEKLFF. DNA for the CDR3: TGTGCCAGCAGCTGGGGGATCAACAGGGGCGAAAAACTGTTTTTT.

This chain connects TRBV5-6 to TRBJ2-7; 13 positions agree with TRBD2. The V and J ends lost 3 bases and 2 bases, in that order; junction bases with no gene match: 5. The CDR3 is made up of 16 amino acids. The V gene's germline CDR1 is SGHDT and CDR2 YYEEEE. As DNA, the CDR3 is TGTGCCAGCAGCTACAAACTAGCGGGAGGGCCCTACGAGCAGTACTTC. Translation: CASSYKLAGGPYEQYF.

The genes are TRBV4-1 and TRBJ1-2, with D maybe TRBD1 (5 bases). Germline V lookup: CDR1 MGHRA, CDR2 YSYEKL. This CDR3 has 15 amino acids. V lost 3 bases and J lost 5, with 16 bases in between. CDR3 loop: CASSHPVGGDYGYTF. CDR3 sequence (DNA): TGCGCCAGCAGCCACCCCGTGGGAGGGGATTATGGCTACACCTTC.

This chain uses TRBV4-2 with TRBJ2-1, with 7 positions matching TRBD2. CDR1 LGHNA and CDR2 YNFKEQ come from the germline V gene. The V and J ends lost 4 bases and 0 bases, in that order; junction bases with no gene match: 6. The CDR3 sequence is 16 residues long. For the CDR3, the DNA is TGTGCCAGCAGCCCCAGAGGCGGGAGCTCCTACAATGAGCAGTTCTTC. Translated, it gives CASSPRGGSSYNEQFF.

The chain recombines TRBV27 with TRBJ2-5; tentative D call: TRBD1 (6 bases). V was shortened by 5 bases and J by 4 bases, with 14 bases between the two germline ends. This CDR3 has 14 residues. Germline CDR1 reads MNHEY; CDR2 reads SMNVEV (reference sequence). The CDR3 nucleotides read TGTGCCAGCAGTCTTGGGGCCAGGGGAGAGACCCAGTACTTC. It specifies CASSLGARGETQYF.

The chain combines TRBV19 with TRBJ2-7, with a possible D match to TRBD2 (5 bases). V lost 5 bases, J lost 3 bases, and 8 bases lay in between. Germline assignment: CDR1 LNHDA and CDR2 SQIVND (reference sequence). The CDR3 length is 12 residues. CDR3: CASSPGIYEQYF. CDR3 coding DNA: TGTGCCAGTAGTCCGGGGATCTACGAGCAGTACTTC.

This clone was found a few times. The chain carries TRBV19 and TRBJ1-2; 8 positions agree with TRBD1. The ends lost 4 bases at V and 6 bases at J; junction bases unmatched: 7. The germline CDR1 and CDR2 sequences are LNHDA and SQIVND (reference sequence). CDR3 size: 14 residues. The CDR3 is CASSTQGAQDGYTF. In nucleotides, the CDR3 is TGTGCCAGTAGTACCCAGGGGGCGCAGGATGGCTACACCTTC.

This clone was detected only a few times. The gene calls are TRBV5-1 and TRBJ2-1, with 8 bases matching TRBD1. This CDR3 contains 15 residues. V gave up 4 bases and J gave up 9 bases; unmatched junction bases: 12. CDR1 and CDR2 from the germline V gene are SGHRS and YFSETQ. The CDR3 sequence: CASSPWTGRTPEQFF. DNA for the CDR3: TGCGCCAGCAGCCCCTGGACAGGGAGGACCCCTGAGCAGTTCTTC.

V and J are TRBV19 and TRBJ2-5; 9 nucleotides agree with TRBD2. V was clipped by 5 bases and J by 2 bases; unmatched bases: 9. Germline V gene lookup returns CDR1 LNHDA and CDR2 SQIVND (reference sequence). The CDR3 is 16 amino acids. CDR3 sequence reads: CASSSPGLAGQETQYF. DNA for the CDR3: TGTGCCAGTAGTTCCCCGGGACTAGCAGGGCAAGAGACCCAGTACTTC.

The chain recombines TRBV6-4 with TRBJ1-2; the match to TRBD1 covers 7 bases. J lost 4 bases, V lost 0 bases, and 5 bases had no gene match. The CDR3 contains 15 residues. Germline V gene data show CDR1 as MRHNA and CDR2 as SNTAGT. The CDR3 sequence is CASSDSGTAPYGYTF. The DNA of the CDR3 is TGTGCCAGCAGTGACTCTGGGACAGCTCCCTATGGCTACACCTTC.

This chain uses TRBV29-1 with TRBJ2-3; the match to TRBD2 covers 9 bases. The CDR3 sequence is 13 residues long. The V gene end was trimmed by 7 bases and the J gene end by 4 bases; junction bases not matched to a gene: 6. Per germline, CDR1 SQVTM and CDR2 ANQGSEA. The CDR3 sequence is CSGTGLAPDTQYF. The CDR3 bases are TGCAGCGGAACGGGACTAGCCCCAGATACGCAGTATTTT.

This chain connects TRBV7-9 to TRBJ1-3; TRBD1 might be the D (5 bases). The germline CDR1 and CDR2 sequences are SEHNR and FQNEAQ (reference sequence). The V and J ends lost 5 bases and 1 base respectively, with 15 bases between them. CDR3 length equals 16 residues. This CDR3 reads CASSIRVSVSGNTIYF. In nucleotides, the CDR3 is TGTGCCAGCAGCATCAGGGTATCGGTATCTGGAAACACCATATATTTT.

The chain is built from TRBV11-3 and TRBJ2-1; 9 bases match TRBD2. The CDR3 covers 16 residues. Germline V CDR1 and CDR2: SGHNT, YENEEA. Losses at the gene ends were 1 base for V and 7 bases for J; bases not matched to a gene: 8. CDR3 nucleotides: TGTGCCAGCAGCTTAGCGGGGACTAGCCTGGGGAATGAGCAGTTCTTC. This encodes CASSLAGTSLGNEQFF.

The chain employs TRBV6-6 and TRBJ2-7; the match to TRBD1 covers 7 bases. CDR1 and CDR2 (germline): MNHNY, SVGAGI (reference sequence). Trimming cost V 2 bases and J 5 bases; bases outside gene matches: 6. The CDR3 spans 14 residues. Here the CDR3 DNA reads TGTGCCAGCAGTTACCCTGACAGGGTTCACGAGCAGTACTTC. Translation gives CASSYPDRVHEQYF.

V gene TRBV7-7 combines with J gene TRBJ2-2; no firm D call. Germline CDR1 and CDR2: SSHAT and FNYEAQ (reference sequence). There are 12 residues in the CDR3. V was pared by 4 bases and J by 7 bases, with 7 bases between. Here the CDR3 DNA reads TGTGCCAGCAGCTGGTCTAGCGGGGAGCTGTTTTTT. Protein sequence: CASSWSSGELFF. Using reference TRBV7-7 and TRBJ2-2 for the parts outside the CDR3, the full variable domain is GAGVSQSPRYKVTKRGQDVTLRCDPISSHATLYWYQQALGQGPEFLTYFNYEAQPDKSGLPSDRFSAERPEGSISTLTIQRTEQRDSAMYRCASSWSSGELFFGEGSRLTVL.

V is TRBV27 and J is TRBJ2-7, with unresolved D. Germline V gene lookup returns CDR1 MNHEY and CDR2 SMNVEV (reference sequence). CDR3 length: 13 amino acids. V lost 2 bases to trimming and J lost 4 bases, with 9 bases between them. CDR3 sequence (DNA): TGTGCCAGCAGTTTAAACAGTCAATACGAGCAGTACTTC. Amino acid sequence: CASSLNSQYEQYF.

This rearrangement joins TRBV27 to TRBJ2-2; 12 bases are shared with TRBD1. Germline CDR1 MNHEY, CDR2 SMNVEV (reference sequence). This CDR3 is 19 amino acids long. V lost 2 bases, J lost 3 bases, and 10 bases stayed unmatched. The CDR3 DNA is TGTGCCAGCAGTTTAGGGGGGACAGGGGGCGTCCCTTACACCGGGGAGCTGTTTTTT. Protein sequence: CASSLGGTGGVPYTGELFF.

In this sample, this clone turned up a few times. At one end the junction does not follow the germline gene, possibly because of a read error. This sequence joins TRBV7-7 and TRBJ2-2; the match to TRBD2 covers 8 bases. The length of the CDR3 is 14 residues. Germline loops: CDR1 SSHAT, CDR2 FNYEAQ (reference sequence). CDR3: CASSSTSGTGELFF. The DNA of the CDR3 is TGTGCTAGCAGCTCCACTAGCGGCACCGGGGAGCTGTTTTTT. The whole variable domain, filled in from reference TRBV7-7 and TRBJ2-2, reads GAGVSQSPRYKVTKRGQDVTLRCDPISSHATLYWYQQALGQGPEFLTYFNYEAQPDKSGLPSDRFSAERPEGSISTLTIQRTEQRDSAMYRCASSSTSGTGELFFGEGSRLTVL.

This clone was observed a handful of times. The chain links TRBV3-1 (or the pseudogene TRBV3-2) to TRBJ1-6; no firm D call. The CDR3 is 12 amino acids. The germline V gene encodes CDR1 LGHDT and CDR2 YNNKEL (reference sequence). V dropped 4 bases and J dropped 10 bases, with 8 bases sitting between them. CDR3 region: CASSRVTSPLHF. As DNA, the CDR3 is TGTGCCAGCAGCCGGGTGACATCACCCCTCCACTTT.

This clone was recorded only once. V usage is TRBV7-9 and J usage is TRBJ2-2, with TRBD1 identical over 12 bases. Trimming cost V 4 bases and J 7 bases; bases outside gene matches: 4. Germline V gives CDR1 SEHNR, CDR2 FQNEAQ (reference sequence). The CDR3 consists of 15 residues. The CDR3 sequence is CASSSGTGGIGELFF. CDR3 coding DNA: TGTGCCAGCAGCTCCGGGACAGGGGGCATCGGGGAGCTGTTTTTT.

The rearrangement uses TRBV15 and TRBJ2-3; D is ambiguous. The CDR3 length is 14 residues. The V end lost 2 bases, the J end lost 0 bases, and 6 bases lay between the germline ends. Germline lookup yields CDR1 LNHNV and CDR2 YYDKDF (reference sequence). As DNA, the CDR3 is TGTGCCACCAGCAGAAGAACTAGCACAGATACGCAGTATTTT. It is translated as CATSRRTSTDTQYF.

The V gene is TRBV28, the J gene TRBJ1-5; 10 bases match TRBD1. The trim removed 4 bases at V and 5 bases at J, leaving 14 bases unmatched. Germline CDR1 is MDHEN and CDR2 is SYDVKM. This CDR3 contains 18 residues. CDR3 coding DNA: TGTGCCAGCAGTTACGTTCCGGGACAGGGGCGTTTAGATCAGCCCCAGCATTTT. It translates to CASSYVPGQGRLDQPQHF.

The chain employs TRBV6-1 and TRBJ2-5, with 7 bases identical to TRBD2. V was pared by 0 bases and J by 4 bases, with 2 bases of the junction left unmatched. The germline CDR1 and CDR2 sequences are MNHNS and SASEGT. This CDR3 contains 14 residues. CDR3 bases: TGTGCCAGCAGTGAAGCGCCGGGGGGAGAGACCCAGTACTTC. Residues: CASSEAPGGETQYF.

The chain couples TRBV28 to TRBJ2-3; 10 positions agree with TRBD2. Germline CDR1 reads MDHEN; CDR2 reads SYDVKM. After removal of 3 bases from V and 2 bases from J, the junction contained 5 bases not matched to a gene. The CDR3 is made up of 16 amino acids. CDR3 DNA sequence: TGTGCCAGCAGTTTTACCGGGACTAGCGACACAGATACGCAGTATTTT. Its protein product is CASSFTGTSDTDTQYF.

This chain links TRBV5-1 with TRBJ1-4, with D perhaps matching TRBD1 (6 bases). V was pared by 7 bases and J by 7 bases, with 17 bases between. From germline, CDR1 is SGHRS and CDR2 YFSETQ. The CDR3 runs 14 residues. The CDR3 loop is CASRGGREGEKLFF. The CDR3 bases are TGCGCCAGCCGCGGGGGCCGGGAGGGTGAAAAACTGTTTTTT.

This clone was seen once. The rearrangement links TRBV12-3 or TRBV12-4 to TRBJ1-5; D is perhaps TRBD1 (5 bases). CDR3 size: 12 residues. Between the trimmed V and J ends, which lost 6 bases and 2 bases, there was a span of 5 bases. This CDR3 is CASRTGNQPQHF. The CDR3 nucleotides read TGTGCCAGCAGGACAGGCAATCAGCCCCAGCATTTT.

This chain connects TRBV5-1 to TRBJ1-5; 8 nucleotides line up with TRBD1. The CDR3 runs 15 residues. V trimming: 4 bases; J trimming: 3 bases; junction bases outside the gene matches: 6. Germline CDR1 is SGHRS and CDR2 is YFSETQ. The chain's CDR3 is CASSLSTGVNQPQHF. The CDR3 region has the DNA TGCGCCAGCAGCCTATCGACAGGGGTCAATCAGCCCCAGCATTTT. Based on the CDR3 plus reference TRBV5-1 and TRBJ1-5, the full variable domain is KAGVTQTPRYLIKTRGQQVTLSCSPISGHRSVSWYQQTPGQGLQFLFEYFSETQRNKGNFPGRFSGRQFSNSRSEMNVSTLELGDSALYLCASSLSTGVNQPQHFGDGTRLSIL.

This chain links TRBV7-2 with TRBJ1-2, with D possibly being TRBD1 (5 bases). The germline V and J ends were trimmed by 2 bases and 3 bases, with 13 bases remaining between them. The CDR3 is 15 amino acids. Germline CDR1 reads SGHTA; CDR2 reads FQGNSA. CDR3 DNA: TGTGCCAGCAGCTTAAGTGGACAATCGTACTATGGCTACACCTTC. It codes for CASSLSGQSYYGYTF.

The chain is built from TRBV4-3 and TRBJ2-5; D might be TRBD1 (5 bases). Trimming removed 1 base from V and 7 bases from J, with 10 bases in between. This CDR3 contains 13 residues. Germline CDR1 LGHNA, CDR2 YSLEER. The CDR3 loop is CASSQGQGGTQYF. CDR3 coding DNA: TGCGCCAGCAGCCAAGGGCAGGGTGGGACCCAGTACTTC.